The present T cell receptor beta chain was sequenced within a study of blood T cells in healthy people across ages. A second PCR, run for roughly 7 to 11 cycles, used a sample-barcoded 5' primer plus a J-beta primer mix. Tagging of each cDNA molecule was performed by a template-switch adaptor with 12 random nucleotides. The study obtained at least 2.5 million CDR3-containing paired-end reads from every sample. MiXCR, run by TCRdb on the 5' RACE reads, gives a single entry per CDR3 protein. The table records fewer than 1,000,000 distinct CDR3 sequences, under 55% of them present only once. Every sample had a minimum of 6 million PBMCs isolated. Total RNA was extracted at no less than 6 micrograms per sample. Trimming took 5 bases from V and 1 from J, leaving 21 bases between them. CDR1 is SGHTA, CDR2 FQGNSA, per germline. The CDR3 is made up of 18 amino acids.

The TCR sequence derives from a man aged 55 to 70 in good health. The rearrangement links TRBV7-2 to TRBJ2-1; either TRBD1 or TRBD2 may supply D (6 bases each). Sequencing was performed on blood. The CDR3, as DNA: TGTGCCAGCAGCGGGCGGAGAGGTGGGGGGCAGTCCTACAATGAGCAGTTCTTC. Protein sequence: CASSGRRGGGQSYNEQFF.